Below are 20 T cell receptor beta chains sequenced from a single sample in a study of blood T cell repertoires in COVID-19. TCRdb's copy holds only in-frame clones and misses some; the assay was immunoSEQ multiplex PCR. There are about 280,000 clones in the sample; 85% to 90% occur only once, and approximately 4% lies in the top ten. The sample taken for sequencing was PBMCs or T cells enriched from blood (not recorded which). The receptors here all came from a woman aged 25 to 39 with acute COVID-19.

The genes are TRBV6-1 and TRBJ2-7; 7 nucleotides align to TRBD1. This CDR3 region has 18 residues. With 4 bases clipped from V and 2 bases from J, the junction kept 17 bases outside the gene matches. CDR1 is MNHNS and CDR2 is SASEGT in the germline V gene. CDR3: CASSVPGQEIPPTYEQYF. The CDR3 nucleotides read TGTGCCAGCAGTGTTCCTGGACAGGAAATCCCTCCGACCTACGAGCAGTACTTC.

The V gene is TRBV4-1, the J gene TRBJ2-1; TRBD1 is a possible D gene (6 bases). V lost 0 bases to trimming and J lost 5 bases, with 14 bases between them. The length of the CDR3 is 16 residues. Germline V gives CDR1 MGHRA, CDR2 YSYEKL. The CDR3 DNA follows: TGCGCCAGCAGCCAAGATCGGCAGGGGCCCGACAATGAGCAGTTCTTC. It codes for CASSQDRQGPDNEQFF.

This chain links TRBV18 with TRBJ1-1, with D tentatively TRBD1 (6 bases). V dropped 5 bases and J dropped 7 bases, with 14 bases sitting between them. This CDR3 is 13 amino acids long. Germline V CDR1 and CDR2: KGHSH, LQKENI. The CDR3 sequence: CASSRNREGEAFF. Written as DNA, the CDR3 is TGTGCCAGCTCAAGAAACAGGGAAGGTGAAGCTTTCTTT.

This clone was observed a handful of times. The chain combines TRBV10-3 with TRBJ1-5, with D possibly being TRBD1 (5 bases). The CDR3 length is 12 residues. V was trimmed by 5 bases and J by 9 bases, leaving 11 bases between them. Germline assignment: CDR1 ENHRY and CDR2 SYGVKD. The CDR3 loop reads CAISQGDGPQHF. The CDR3 DNA sequence: TGTGCCATCAGTCAGGGTGACGGGCCCCAGCATTTT.

This rearrangement joins TRBV6-5 to TRBJ1-1, with a possible D match to TRBD1 (5 bases). The V end was cut by 8 bases, the J end by 5 bases, with 18 bases between. The germline V gene has CDR1 MNHEY and CDR2 SVGAGI. The CDR3 covers 14 residues. The CDR3 sequence is CASGGEGLETEAFF. In DNA, the CDR3 is TGTGCCAGCGGGGGGGAGGGGCTGGAGACTGAAGCTTTCTTT.

The CDR3 DNA is TGTGCCAGCAGTTTGGCCGGGATATCGGGATCACCCCTCCACTTT. Protein sequence: CASSLAGISGSPLHF. This chain joins TRBV2 and TRBJ1-6; D is undetermined. V gave up 5 bases and J gave up 10 bases, with 18 bases separating them. Germline CDR1 and CDR2: SNHLY and FYNNEI. The CDR3 is made up of 15 amino acids. Combining the CDR3 with reference TRBV2 and TRBJ1-6 gives the whole variable domain EPEVTQTPSHQVTQMGQEVILRCVPISNHLYFYWYRQILGQKVEFLVSFYNNEISEKSEIFDDQFSVERPDGSNFTLKIRSTKLEDSAMYFCASSLAGISGSPLHFGNGTRLTVT.

The chain recombines TRBV19 with TRBJ2-2; 8 bases are shared with TRBD1. This CDR3 comprises 14 residues. Germline-derived CDR1 and CDR2 are LNHDA and SQIVND (reference sequence). V shed 5 bases, J shed 2 bases, and the junction held 1 base outside the gene matches. CDR3 region: CASSQGANTGELFF. CDR3 DNA sequence: TGTGCCAGTAGTCAGGGGGCCAACACCGGGGAGCTGTTTTTT. The variable domain in full, completed from reference TRBV19 and TRBJ2-2, reads DGGITQSPKYLFRKEGQNVTLSCEQNLNHDAMYWYRQDPGQGLRLIYYSQIVNDFQKGDIAEGYSVSREKKESFPLTVTSAQKNPTAFYLCASSQGANTGELFFGEGSRLTVL.

V gene TRBV27 combines with J gene TRBJ2-3; 8 bases are shared with TRBD1. The CDR3 length is 14 residues. The junction had 6 bases not matched to a gene; V was cut back by 6 bases and J by 4 bases. The V gene's germline CDR1 is MNHEY and CDR2 SMNVEV (reference sequence). The CDR3 nucleotides are TGTGCCAGCAGGGCGGGACAGGCTGCAGATACGCAGTATTTT. It specifies CASRAGQAADTQYF.

The CDR3 loop reads CASSLEPRGSFEQYF. The CDR3 nucleotides read TGTGCCAGCAGCTTAGAACCCAGGGGGAGCTTCGAGCAGTACTTC. The rearrangement links TRBV7-2 to TRBJ2-7; 7 bases map to TRBD1. In germline, CDR1 is SGHTA, CDR2 FQGNSA. V lost 1 base and J lost 6; bases outside the gene matches: 9. The CDR3 sequence is 15 residues long.

CDR3 amino acids: CASSLGQSGYGYTF. The CDR3 region has the DNA TGTGCCAGCAGCTTAGGGCAGTCTGGCTATGGCTACACCTTC. V is TRBV7-2 and J is TRBJ1-2; D is unresolved. Trimming took 1 base from V and 4 from J, leaving 10 bases between them. The CDR3 is made up of 14 amino acids. In germline, CDR1 is SGHTA, CDR2 FQGNSA.

This clone occurred once. Other DNA sequences in this specimen translate into the identical CDR3. This chain uses TRBV27 with TRBJ1-3; D is unclear. CDR1 MNHEY and CDR2 SMNVEV come from the germline V gene (reference sequence). The CDR3 totals 13 residues. V was clipped by 3 bases and J by 0 bases, with 3 bases between them. CDR3 nucleotide sequence: TGTGCCAGCAGTTTCAGCTCTGGAAACACCATATATTTT. Amino acids: CASSFSSGNTIYF.

The chain links TRBV6-2 or TRBV6-3 to TRBJ2-7, with D perhaps TRBD2 (5 bases). CDR1 MNHEY and CDR2 SVGEGT come from the germline V gene. The CDR3 consists of 15 residues. Trimming removed 2 bases from V and 5 bases from J, with 16 bases in between. The CDR3 protein is CASSYHAPPGDEQYF. The CDR3 bases are TGTGCCAGCAGTTACCACGCACCACCCGGGGACGAGCAGTACTTC.

The CDR3 bases are TGTGCCAGCGCCACGATTCTAAATGGCTACACCTTC. As protein: CASATILNGYTF. This chain joins TRBV28 and TRBJ1-2, with unresolved D. Per germline, CDR1 MDHEN and CDR2 SYDVKM. V gave up 8 bases and J gave up 6 bases, with 13 bases separating them. This CDR3 region has 12 residues.

This chain uses TRBV7-2 with TRBJ2-3; 7 bases line up with TRBD2. Germline-derived CDR1 and CDR2 are SGHTA and FQGNSA. Losses at the gene ends were 6 bases for V and 2 bases for J; bases not matched to a gene: 11. The CDR3 consists of 16 residues. Here the CDR3 reads CASSMMGGENTDTQYF. The CDR3 DNA follows: TGTGCCAGCAGTATGATGGGGGGGGAAAACACAGATACGCAGTATTTT.

V and J are TRBV3-1 (or the pseudogene TRBV3-2) and TRBJ2-7; TRBD2 is a possible D gene (6 bases). The CDR3 sequence is 15 residues long. The V and J ends lost 1 base and 3 bases respectively, with 13 bases between them. CDR1 and CDR2 (germline): LGHDT, YNNKEL (reference sequence). The CDR3 DNA follows: TGTGCCAGCAGCCAAGGCGGCGGGACCGTCTACGAGCAGTACTTC. Translation: CASSQGGGTVYEQYF.

The rearrangement uses TRBV12-3 or TRBV12-4 and TRBJ2-3; tentative D call: TRBD2 (5 bases). The CDR3 covers 11 residues. Trimming stripped 6 bases from V and 4 bases from J, with 5 bases between. The CDR3 protein is CASRLADTQYF. The CDR3 region has the DNA TGTGCCAGCAGACTAGCAGATACGCAGTATTTT.

This CDR3 reads CASSLLSENQPQHF. The CDR3 nucleotides read TGTGCCAGCAGTTTACTGTCTGAGAATCAGCCCCAGCATTTT. The rearrangement links TRBV27 to TRBJ1-5; no definite D call. The germline V gene encodes CDR1 MNHEY and CDR2 SMNVEV (reference sequence). The CDR3 totals 14 residues. The V gene lost 2 bases and the J gene lost 4 bases, with 9 bases spanning the gap.

This sequence joins TRBV11-2 and TRBJ1-2; maybe TRBD1 (5 bases). Looked up from germline, CDR1 is SGHAT and CDR2 is FQNNGV. This CDR3 is built from 15 residues. V was pared by 0 bases and J by 8 bases, with 16 bases between. Here the CDR3 DNA reads TGTGCCAGCAGCTTAGATCCCAGAGGGGAGGGAGGCTACACCTTC. It is translated as CASSLDPRGEGGYTF. Variable domain in full (rest from reference TRBV11-2 and TRBJ1-2): EAGVAQSPRYKIIEKRQSVAFWCNPISGHATLYWYQQILGQGPKLLIQFQNNGVVDDSQLPKDRFSAERLKGVDSTLKIQPAKLEDSAVYLCASSLDPRGEGGYTFGSGTRLTVV.

The chain combines TRBV24-1 with TRBJ2-7, with a possible D match to TRBD1 (6 bases). V lost 3 bases and J 7 bases, leaving 12 bases between the germline ends. Germline V gene sequence: CDR1 KGHDR, CDR2 SFDVKD. The CDR3 consists of 13 residues. The CDR3 loop is CATSDRTDKEQYF. The CDR3 DNA reads TGTGCCACCAGTGATCGGACAGACAAGGAGCAGTACTTC.

J is TRBJ2-7 and V is TRBV13; maybe TRBD2 (5 bases). V dropped 6 bases and J dropped 6 bases, with 18 bases sitting between them. CDR1 is PRHDT and CDR2 is FYEKMQ in the germline V gene (reference sequence). This CDR3 comprises 14 residues. CDR3 amino acids: CASRPTGKRVEQYF. The CDR3 DNA follows: TGTGCCAGCAGACCCACCGGGAAGAGGGTCGAGCAGTACTTC. Using reference TRBV13 and TRBJ2-7 for the parts outside the CDR3, the full variable domain is AAGVIQSPRHLIKEKRETATLKCYPIPRHDTVYWYQQGPGQDPQFLISFYEKMQSDKGSIPDRFSAQQFSDYHSELNMSSLELGDSALYFCASRPTGKRVEQYFGPGTRLTVT.